The T cell receptor (beta chain) described here comes from a study of T cells in women clearing cervical HPV infection. Study-level findings and limits: CIN3+ cases had significantly higher TCR repertoire richness than controls, but evenness did not differ.

Cervical HPV DNA detected by MY09/MY11 PCR, typed by dot-blot. Germline loops: CDR1 SGHDT, CDR2 YYEEEE. The CDR3 length is 13 residues. Details on this clone: Its specificity is unknown. The sequence runs out 3 residues before the end of the CDR3; the remainder is reconstructed from the germline J gene.

Genomic DNA, averaging around 1,200 ng per sample, yielded TCR beta CDR3 via immunoSEQ. Clones were read by immunoSEQ multiplex PCR, and TCRdb kept only the in-frame ones, dropping some. The table for this sample gives tens of thousands of clones. Specimen: blood buffy coat. The sequence came from a woman between 18 and 70 years old with a cervical HPV16 infection that either progressed to CIN3+ or cleared (not recorded which). The chain is built from TRBV5-6 and TRBJ1-2; 9 nucleotides align to TRBD1. CDR3 sequence reads: CASSQQGAFGYTF. The sequenced part of the CDR3 DNA is TGTGCCAGCAGCCAACAGGGGGCTTTCGGC. The full variable domain, rest sourced from reference TRBV5-6 and TRBJ1-2, is DAGVTQSPTHLIKTRGQQVTLRCSPKSGHDTVSWYQQALGQGPQFIFQYYEEEERQRGNFPDRFSGHQFPNYSSELNVNALLLGDSALYLCASSQQGAFGYTFGSGTRLTVV.